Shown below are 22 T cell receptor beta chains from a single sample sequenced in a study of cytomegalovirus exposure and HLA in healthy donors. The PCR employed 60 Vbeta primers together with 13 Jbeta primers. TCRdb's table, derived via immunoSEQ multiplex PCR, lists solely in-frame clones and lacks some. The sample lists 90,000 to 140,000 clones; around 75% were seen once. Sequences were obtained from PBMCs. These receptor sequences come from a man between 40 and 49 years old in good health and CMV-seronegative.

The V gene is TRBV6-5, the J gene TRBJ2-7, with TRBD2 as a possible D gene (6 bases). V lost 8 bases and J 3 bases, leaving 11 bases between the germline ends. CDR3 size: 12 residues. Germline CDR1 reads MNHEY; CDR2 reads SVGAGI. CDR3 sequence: CASGSTSYEQYF. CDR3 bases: TGTGCCAGCGGCTCGACTAGCTACGAGCAGTACTTC.

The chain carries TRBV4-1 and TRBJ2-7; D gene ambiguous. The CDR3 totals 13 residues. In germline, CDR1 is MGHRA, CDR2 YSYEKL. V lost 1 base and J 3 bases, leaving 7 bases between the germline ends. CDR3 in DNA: TGCGCCAGCAGCCAAGGGTCGCGCTACGAGCAGTACTTC. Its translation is CASSQGSRYEQYF.

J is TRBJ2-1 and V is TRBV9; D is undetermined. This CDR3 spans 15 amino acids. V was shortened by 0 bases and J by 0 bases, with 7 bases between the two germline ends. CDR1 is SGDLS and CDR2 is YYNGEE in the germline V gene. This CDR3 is CASSVVSFSYNEQFF. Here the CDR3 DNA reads TGTGCCAGCAGCGTAGTTAGTTTCTCCTACAATGAGCAGTTCTTC. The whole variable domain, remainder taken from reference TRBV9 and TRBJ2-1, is DSGVTQTPKHLITATGQRVTLRCSPRSGDLSVYWYQQSLDQGLQFLIQYYNGEERAKGNILERFSAQQFPDLHSELNLSSLELGDSALYFCASSVVSFSYNEQFFGPGTRLTVL.

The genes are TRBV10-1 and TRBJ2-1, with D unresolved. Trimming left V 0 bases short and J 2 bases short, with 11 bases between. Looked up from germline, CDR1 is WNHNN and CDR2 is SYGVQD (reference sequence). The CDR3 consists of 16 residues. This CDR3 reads CASSESGRATYNEQFF. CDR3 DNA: TGCGCCAGCAGTGAGTCGGGCAGAGCAACCTACAATGAGCAGTTCTTC.

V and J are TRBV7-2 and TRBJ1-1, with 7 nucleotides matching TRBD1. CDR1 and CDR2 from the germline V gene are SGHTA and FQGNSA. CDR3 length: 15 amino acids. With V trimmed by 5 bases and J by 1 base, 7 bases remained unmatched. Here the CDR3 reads CASSPRQGPNTEAFF. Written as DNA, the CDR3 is TGTGCCAGCAGCCCCCGACAGGGTCCGAACACTGAAGCTTTCTTT.

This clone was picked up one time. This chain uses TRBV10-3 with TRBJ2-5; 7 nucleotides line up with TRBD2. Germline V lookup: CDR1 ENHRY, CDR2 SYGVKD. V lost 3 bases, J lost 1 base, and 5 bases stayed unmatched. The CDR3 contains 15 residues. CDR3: CAISEQLATQETQYF. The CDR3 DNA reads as TGTGCCATCAGTGAACAACTAGCGACCCAAGAGACCCAGTACTTC.

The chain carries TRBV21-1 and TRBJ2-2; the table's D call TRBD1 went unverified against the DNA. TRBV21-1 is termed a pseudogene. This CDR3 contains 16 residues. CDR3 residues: CASSKTGQSNTGELFF. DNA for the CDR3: TGTGCCAGCAGCAAAACGGGACAGTCTAACACCGGGGAGCTGTTTTTT.

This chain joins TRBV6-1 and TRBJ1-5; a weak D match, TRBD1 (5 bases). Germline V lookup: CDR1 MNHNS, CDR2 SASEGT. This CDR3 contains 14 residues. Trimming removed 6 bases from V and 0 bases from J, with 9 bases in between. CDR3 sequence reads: CASSRDYSNQPQHF. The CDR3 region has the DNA TGTGCCAGCAGCCGGGACTATAGCAATCAGCCCCAGCATTTT.

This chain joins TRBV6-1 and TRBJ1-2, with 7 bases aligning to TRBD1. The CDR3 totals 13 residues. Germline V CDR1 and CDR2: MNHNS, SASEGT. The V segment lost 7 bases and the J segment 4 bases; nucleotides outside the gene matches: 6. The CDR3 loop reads CASTEPGGYGYTF. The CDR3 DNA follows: TGTGCCAGCACCGAACCAGGGGGCTATGGCTACACCTTC.

The CDR3 spells CASSPLGRLNTNTGELFF. The CDR3 region has the DNA TGCGCCAGCAGCCCCCTGGGCAGACTAAATACGAACACCGGGGAGCTGTTTTTT. This chain joins TRBV5-1 and TRBJ2-2, with a possible D match to TRBD2 (5 bases). V shed 4 bases and J shed 0 bases, with 19 bases lying between them. The CDR3 runs to 18 residues. CDR1 is SGHRS, CDR2 YFSETQ, per germline. The variable domain in full, with the rest retrieved from reference TRBV5-1 and TRBJ2-2, is KAGVTQTPRYLIKTRGQQVTLSCSPISGHRSVSWYQQTPGQGLQFLFEYFSETQRNKGNFPGRFSGRQFSNSRSEMNVSTLELGDSALYLCASSPLGRLNTNTGELFFGEGSRLTVL.

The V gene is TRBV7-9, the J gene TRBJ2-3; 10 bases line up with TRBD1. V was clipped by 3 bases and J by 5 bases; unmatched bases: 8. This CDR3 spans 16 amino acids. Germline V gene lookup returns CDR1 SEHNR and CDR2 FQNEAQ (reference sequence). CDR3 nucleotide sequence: TGTGCCAGCAGCTTTGGGGGACAGGGGAAAGGAGATACGCAGTATTTT. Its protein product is CASSFGGQGKGDTQYF. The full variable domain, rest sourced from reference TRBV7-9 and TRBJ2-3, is DTGVSQNPRHKITKRGQNVTFRCDPISEHNRLYWYRQTLGQGPEFLTYFQNEAQLEKSRLLSDRFSAERPKGSFSTLEIQRTEQGDSAMYLCASSFGGQGKGDTQYFGPGTRLTVL.

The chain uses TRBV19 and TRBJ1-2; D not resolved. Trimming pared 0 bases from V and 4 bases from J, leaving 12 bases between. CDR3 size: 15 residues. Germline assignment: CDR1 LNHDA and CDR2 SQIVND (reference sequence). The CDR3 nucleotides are TGTGCCAGTAGTATAGATCAGCCGGGTAGCTATGGCTACACCTTC. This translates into CASSIDQPGSYGYTF.

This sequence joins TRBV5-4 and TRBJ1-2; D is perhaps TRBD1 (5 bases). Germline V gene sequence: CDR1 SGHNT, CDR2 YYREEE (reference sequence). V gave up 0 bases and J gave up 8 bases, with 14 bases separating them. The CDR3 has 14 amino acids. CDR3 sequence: CASSLGGGVSGYTF. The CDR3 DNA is TGTGCCAGCAGCTTGGGGGGGGGTGTAAGCGGCTACACCTTC. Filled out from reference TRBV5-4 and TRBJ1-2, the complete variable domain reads ETGVTQSPTHLIKTRGQQVTLRCSSQSGHNTVSWYQQALGQGPQFIFQYYREEENGRGNFPPRFSGLQFPNYSSELNVNALELDDSALYLCASSLGGGVSGYTFGSGTRLTVV.

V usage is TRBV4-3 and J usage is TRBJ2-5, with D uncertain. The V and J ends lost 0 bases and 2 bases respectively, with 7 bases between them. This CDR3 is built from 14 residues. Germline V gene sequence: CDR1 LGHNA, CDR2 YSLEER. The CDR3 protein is CASSQDAQQETQYF. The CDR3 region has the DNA TGCGCCAGCAGCCAAGATGCGCAACAAGAGACCCAGTACTTC.

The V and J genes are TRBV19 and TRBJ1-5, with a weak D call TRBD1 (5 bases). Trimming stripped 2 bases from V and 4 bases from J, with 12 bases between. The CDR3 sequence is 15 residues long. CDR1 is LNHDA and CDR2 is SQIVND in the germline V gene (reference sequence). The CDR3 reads CASSIMQGENQPQHF. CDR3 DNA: TGTGCCAGTAGTATAATGCAGGGCGAGAATCAGCCCCAGCATTTT.

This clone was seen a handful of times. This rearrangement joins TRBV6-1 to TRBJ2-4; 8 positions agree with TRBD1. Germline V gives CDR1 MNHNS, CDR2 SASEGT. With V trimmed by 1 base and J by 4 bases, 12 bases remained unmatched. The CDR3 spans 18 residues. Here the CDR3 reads CASSEDQGAFPNKNIQYF. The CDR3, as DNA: TGTGCCAGCAGTGAAGATCAGGGGGCTTTTCCTAATAAAAACATTCAGTACTTC.

The CDR3 sequence is CSSARGTGELFF. CDR3 DNA: TGCAGCTCCGCCAGGGGGACCGGGGAGCTGTTTTTT. The chain carries TRBV29-1 and TRBJ2-2, with TRBD1 matching 7 bases. The length of the CDR3 is 12 residues. Unmatched junction bases numbered 5, after V lost 8 bases and J lost 5 bases. In germline, CDR1 is SQVTM, CDR2 ANQGSEA.

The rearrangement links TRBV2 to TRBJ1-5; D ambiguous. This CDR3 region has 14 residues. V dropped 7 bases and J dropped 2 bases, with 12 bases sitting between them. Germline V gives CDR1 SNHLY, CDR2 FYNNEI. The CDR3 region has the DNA TGTGCCAGCATGCTTCGGGGTGGCAATCAGCCCCAGCATTTT. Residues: CASMLRGGNQPQHF.

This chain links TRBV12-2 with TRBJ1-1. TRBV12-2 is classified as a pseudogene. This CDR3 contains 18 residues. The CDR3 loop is CASRLDSVGGPKNTEAFF. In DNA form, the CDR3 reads TGTGCAAGTCGCTTAGACTCGGTGGGGGGGCCGAAGAACACTGAAGCTTTCTTT.

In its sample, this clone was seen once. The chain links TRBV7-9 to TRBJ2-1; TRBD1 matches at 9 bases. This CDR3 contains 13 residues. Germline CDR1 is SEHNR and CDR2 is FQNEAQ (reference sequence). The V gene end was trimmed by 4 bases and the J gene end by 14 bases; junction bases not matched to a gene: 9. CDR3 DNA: TGTGCCAGCAGCTCAACGAGGACAGGGGAAGAGTTCTTC. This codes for CASSSTRTGEEFF. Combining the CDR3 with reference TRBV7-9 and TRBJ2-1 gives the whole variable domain DTGVSQNPRHKITKRGQNVTFRCDPISEHNRLYWYRQTLGQGPEFLTYFQNEAQLEKSRLLSDRFSAERPKGSFSTLEIQRTEQGDSAMYLCASSSTRTGEEFFGPGTRLTVL.

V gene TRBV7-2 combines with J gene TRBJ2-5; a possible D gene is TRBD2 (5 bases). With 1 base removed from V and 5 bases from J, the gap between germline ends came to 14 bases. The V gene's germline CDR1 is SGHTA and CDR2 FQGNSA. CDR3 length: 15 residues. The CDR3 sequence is CASSLVAVTGETQYF. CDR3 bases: TGTGCCAGCAGCTTAGTGGCGGTTACGGGGGAGACCCAGTACTTC.

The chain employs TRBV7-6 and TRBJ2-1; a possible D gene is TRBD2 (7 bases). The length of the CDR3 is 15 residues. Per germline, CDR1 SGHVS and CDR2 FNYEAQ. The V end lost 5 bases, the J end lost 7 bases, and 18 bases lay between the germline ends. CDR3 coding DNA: TGTGCCAGCAGCCCCAACGGGGGGCAGTTGAATGAGCAGTTCTTC. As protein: CASSPNGGQLNEQFF.